These T cell receptor beta chains were read from a single sample in a study of lymphopenia after photon versus proton radiotherapy. TCRdb's copy holds only in-frame clones and misses some; the assay was immunoSEQ multiplex PCR. Among around 22,000 clones listed, more than 75% were seen once. This specimen consisted of peripheral blood, obtained from a patient treated with photon-based radiotherapy. The receptor set was obtained from a man aged 40-50 years with gastric cancer. Both conserved end residues are part of each CDR3. D genes are given only for firm matches. Some rows have no size entry. The others give once, few or many, or a class for an expanded clone.

NA	NA	TRBV18	TRBJ2-3	CASSPIEGTDTQYF	TGTGCCAGCTCACCAATAGAGGGCACAGATACGCAGTATTTT
NA	NA	TRBV10-3	TRBJ1-1	CAISDYPGDSNTEAFF	TGTGCCATCAGTGACTACCCAGGGGATTCGAACACTGAAGCTTTCTTT
NA	NA	TRBV15	TRBJ1-1	CATSRDGLKEEAAFF	TGTGCCACCAGCAGAGATGGGCTCAAAGAAGAAGCAGCTTTCTTT
NA	NA	TRBV18	TRBJ2-5	CASSPPSGQETQYF	TGTGCCAGCTCACCACCCTCGGGTCAAGAGACCCAGTACTTC
NA	TRBD1	TRBV27	TRBJ2-1	CASSWGQPAYNEQFF	TGTGCCAGCAGTTGGGGACAGCCAGCCTACAATGAGCAGTTCTTC
NA	TRBD1	TRBV5-4	TRBJ2-1	CASRIQGARQFF	TGTGCCAGCAGGATACAGGGGGCCAGGCAGTTCTTC
few	NA	TRBV7-6	TRBJ2-5	CASSFSRQETQYF	TGTGCCAGCAGCTTTTCTCGACAAGAGACCCAGTACTTC
NA	TRBD2	TRBV30	TRBJ2-3	CAWASGGADTQYF	TGTGCCTGGGCTAGCGGGGGGGCAGATACGCAGTATTTT
NA	NA	TRBV19	TRBJ1-4	CASSTRQGGEKLFF	TGTGCCAGTAGTACTCGGCAGGGTGGAGAAAAACTGTTTTTT
NA	NA	TRBV30	TRBJ2-5	CAPQETQYF	TGTGCCCCTCAAGAGACCCAGTACTTC
NA	NA	TRBV11-3	TRBJ2-6	CASSLGGLSGANVLTF	TGTGCCAGCAGCTTAGGGGGGCTCTCTGGGGCCAACGTCCTGACTTTC
few	NA	TRBV4-1	TRBJ1-5	CASSQELNRAYQPQHF	TGCGCCAGCAGCCAAGAGTTAAACAGGGCTTATCAGCCCCAGCATTTT
NA	NA	TRBV30	TRBJ1-1	CAWSVRQYTEAFF	TGTGCCTGGAGCGTTCGACAATACACTGAAGCTTTCTTT
NA	NA	TRBV5-1	TRBJ1-1	CASSLGGVGDTEAFF	TGCGCCAGCAGCTTGGGCGGGGTCGGGGACACTGAAGCTTTCTTT
NA	NA	TRBV5-1	TRBJ2-7	CASSLGGSFSYEQYF	TGCGCCAGCAGCTTGGGGGGCAGTTTTTCCTACGAGCAGTACTTC
NA	NA	TRBV6-5	TRBJ2-7	CASSYEVGGSYEQYF	TGTGCCAGCAGTTACGAGGTGGGGGGCTCCTACGAGCAGTACTTC
NA	TRBD1	TRBV10-2	TRBJ1-5	CASSESGKGARNQPQHF	TGCGCCAGCAGTGAGTCCGGGAAGGGGGCTCGGAATCAGCCCCAGCATTTT
few	NA	TRBV19	TRBJ1-5	CASSNGNQPQHF	TGTGCCAGTAGTAACGGCAATCAGCCCCAGCATTTT
NA	NA	TRBV7-2	TRBJ1-6	CASSLIRESPLHF	TGTGCCAGCAGCTTAATCAGGGAATCACCCCTCCACTTT
NA	NA	TRBV30	TRBJ2-7	CAWTRGVSYEQYF	TGTGCCTGGACCAGGGGAGTCTCCTACGAGCAGTACTTC
NA	NA	TRBV7-9	TRBJ1-2	CASSLREGYTF	TGTGCCAGCAGCTTAAGGGAGGGCTACACCTTC
NA	NA	TRBV11-2	TRBJ2-3	CASRLNRVSTQYF	TGTGCCAGCAGATTAAACCGGGTTTCTACGCAGTATTTT
NA	NA	TRBV7-2	TRBJ1-2	CASSLGQYYGYTF	TGTGCCAGCAGCTTAGGCCAGTACTATGGCTACACCTTC
few	NA	TRBV5-8	TRBJ1-1	CASSLYSKNTEAFF	TGTGCCAGCAGCTTGTATAGTAAGAACACTGAAGCTTTCTTT
NA	NA	TRBV15	TRBJ1-5	CATSREVAGGNQPQHF	TGTGCCACCAGCAGAGAAGTCGCCGGGGGCAATCAGCCCCAGCATTTT
NA	NA	TRBV2	TRBJ2-2	CASHQDGVTGELFF	TGTGCCAGCCACCAGGACGGGGTAACCGGGGAGCTGTTTTTT
NA	NA	TRBV11-3	TRBJ2-1	CASSLRVYNEQFF	TGTGCCAGCAGCCTCAGGGTTTACAATGAGCAGTTCTTC
NA	TRBD1	TRBV5-1	TRBJ2-7	CASSLAQGAGNEQYF	TGCGCCAGCAGCTTGGCACAGGGGGCTGGCAACGAGCAGTACTTC
NA	TRBD2	TRBV7-9	TRBJ2-5	CASSFRLAGGIQETQYF	TGTGCCAGCAGCTTTAGGCTAGCGGGGGGAATACAAGAGACCCAGTACTTC
NA	NA	TRBV9	TRBJ2-1	CASSVVTGTYNEQFF	TGTGCCAGCAGCGTAGTTACAGGGACCTACAATGAGCAGTTCTTC
NA	NA	TRBV4-2	TRBJ1-2	CASSQTGTPVYGYTF	TGTGCCAGCAGCCAAACCGGGACACCCGTCTATGGCTACACCTTC